This is a list of T cell receptor beta chains from one sample in a study of identical twins. TCRdb redid the calling of the 5' RACE reads with MiXCR, one entry per CDR3 protein. Here the sample spans 350,000 to 600,000 distinct CDR3 sequences, 13% to 15% being singletons. These sequences were also reported in another study, on yellow fever vaccine responses in identical twins.

Sequencing was carried out using CD4+ T cells sorted from blood. All receptors derive from a woman aged 18-29 years in good health. CDR3s include the opening cysteine and the closing phenylalanine or tryptophan. The D gene is left open where the match is weak. Some rows have no size entry. The others give once, few or many, or a class for an expanded clone.

abundance: .
d_gene: .
j_gene: TRBJ2-7
v_gene: TRBV21-1
CDR3nt: TGTGCCAGCAGCGGGTCGGCCGCTCTTTCCTACGAGCAGTACTTC
CDR3aa: CASSGSAALSYEQYF

abundance: .
d_gene: .
j_gene: TRBJ2-5
v_gene: TRBV20-1
CDR3nt: TGCAGTGCTCGGAGGGTTCCCCCCTTCGGGGAGACCCAGTACTTC
CDR3aa: CSARRVPPFGETQYF

abundance: few
d_gene: .
j_gene: TRBJ1-4
v_gene: TRBV4-1
CDR3nt: TGCGCCAGCAGCCAAGATCCGGGATACTTAATGAGGAAACTGTTTTTT
CDR3aa: CASSQDPGYLMRKLFF

abundance: .
d_gene: .
j_gene: TRBJ1-6
v_gene: TRBV20-1
CDR3nt: TGCAGTGCTAGAGGGGACACGAATTCACCCCTCCACTTT
CDR3aa: CSARGDTNSPLHF

abundance: .
d_gene: TRBD1
j_gene: TRBJ1-2
v_gene: TRBV28
CDR3nt: TGTGCCAGCAGTGACAGGGGACGGGTCTACACCTTC
CDR3aa: CASSDRGRVYTF

abundance: .
d_gene: TRBD2
j_gene: TRBJ2-5
v_gene: TRBV3-1
CDR3nt: TGTGCCAGCAGCTCTCTTAAGGGACTAGCGGTGCAAGAGACCCAGTACTTC
CDR3aa: CASSSLKGLAVQETQYF

abundance: .
d_gene: .
j_gene: TRBJ2-1
v_gene: TRBV18
CDR3nt: TGTGCCAGCTCACCAAAGGACGGTGAGCAGTTCTTC
CDR3aa: CASSPKDGEQFF

abundance: .
d_gene: TRBD1
j_gene: TRBJ2-3
v_gene: TRBV7-2
CDR3nt: TGTGCCAGCAGCATCAGGGGGCCAGATACGCAGTATTTT
CDR3aa: CASSIRGPDTQYF

abundance: few
d_gene: TRBD1
j_gene: TRBJ2-5
v_gene: TRBV4-2
CDR3nt: TGTGCCAGCAGCCCCACCTTCCGACAGGGGCAAGAGACCCAGTACTTC
CDR3aa: CASSPTFRQGQETQYF

abundance: .
d_gene: TRBD2
j_gene: TRBJ2-7
v_gene: TRBV20-1
CDR3nt: TGCAGCCAGACTAGCGGGGGATACTACGAGCAGTACTTC
CDR3aa: CSQTSGGYYEQYF

abundance: .
d_gene: .
j_gene: TRBJ2-5
v_gene: TRBV2
CDR3nt: TGTGCCAGCAGCCCCATCGTAGGACAGACCCAGTACTTC
CDR3aa: CASSPIVGQTQYF

abundance: few
d_gene: .
j_gene: TRBJ2-4
v_gene: TRBV29-1
CDR3nt: TGCAGCGTTAGACCCGGGGAAAACATTCAGTACTTC
CDR3aa: CSVRPGENIQYF

abundance: many
d_gene: .
j_gene: TRBJ2-3
v_gene: TRBV4-2
CDR3nt: TGTGCCAGCAGCCGAAAAGGGGGAACCACGGGAGGCACAGATACGCAGTATTTT
CDR3aa: CASSRKGGTTGGTDTQYF

abundance: many
d_gene: .
j_gene: TRBJ2-1
v_gene: TRBV11-2
CDR3nt: TGTGCCAGCAGCTTAGATCAGCAAAACTCCTACAATGAGCAGTTCTTC
CDR3aa: CASSLDQQNSYNEQFF

abundance: few
d_gene: TRBD2
j_gene: TRBJ2-1
v_gene: TRBV25-1
CDR3nt: TGTGCCAGCAGTGGGACTAGCCGATCCTACAATGAGCAGTTCTTC
CDR3aa: CASSGTSRSYNEQFF

abundance: .
d_gene: .
j_gene: TRBJ2-3
v_gene: TRBV20-1
CDR3nt: TGCAGTGCTAGGACAGGTTCTTTTAGCACAGATACGCAGTATTTT
CDR3aa: CSARTGSFSTDTQYF

abundance: .
d_gene: TRBD1
j_gene: TRBJ1-2
v_gene: TRBV5-1
CDR3nt: TGCGCCAGCAGCTGGGGACAGGGGTATGGCTACACCTTC
CDR3aa: CASSWGQGYGYTF

abundance: few
d_gene: TRBD1
j_gene: TRBJ2-7
v_gene: TRBV5-6
CDR3nt: TGTGCCAGCAGCAACGACAGGGCCCACGAGCAGTACTTC
CDR3aa: CASSNDRAHEQYF

abundance: few
d_gene: .
j_gene: TRBJ2-3
v_gene: TRBV12-3/TRBV12-4
CDR3nt: TGTGCCAGCTTCCCTCCAACTAGCACAGATACGCAGTATTTT
CDR3aa: CASFPPTSTDTQYF

abundance: .
d_gene: .
j_gene: TRBJ2-7
v_gene: TRBV7-7
CDR3nt: TGTGCTAGCAGAAAAGACCCCGGATCCTACGAGCAGTACTTC
CDR3aa: CASRKDPGSYEQYF

abundance: few
d_gene: TRBD1
j_gene: TRBJ2-3
v_gene: TRBV2
CDR3nt: TGTGCCAGCAAGGGACAGGGCACAGATACGCAGTATTTT
CDR3aa: CASKGQGTDTQYF

abundance: many
d_gene: .
j_gene: TRBJ2-4
v_gene: TRBV28
CDR3nt: TGTGCCATACAACAGGCCACCATTGGCAAAAACATTCAGTACTTC
CDR3aa: CAIQQATIGKNIQYF

abundance: .
d_gene: TRBD2
j_gene: TRBJ2-1
v_gene: TRBV15
CDR3nt: TGTGCCACCAGCAGCACCAGCGGGGGGGCCGGCAATGAGCAGTTCTTC
CDR3aa: CATSSTSGGAGNEQFF

abundance: many
d_gene: TRBD2
j_gene: TRBJ2-3
v_gene: TRBV11-1
CDR3nt: TGTGCCAGCACCCCGCGGGGAGCGGGGGTAAGCACAGATACGCAGTATTTT
CDR3aa: CASTPRGAGVSTDTQYF

abundance: few
d_gene: .
j_gene: TRBJ2-3
v_gene: TRBV20-1
CDR3nt: TGCAGTGCTAGAGATTTTCAGGGTATGGCAGATACGCAGTATTTT
CDR3aa: CSARDFQGMADTQYF

abundance: few
d_gene: .
j_gene: TRBJ2-2
v_gene: TRBV10-3
CDR3nt: TGTGCCATCAGTGAAAGCCTGACGTCCCTGCCCGGGGAGCTGTTTTTT
CDR3aa: CAISESLTSLPGELFF

abundance: .
d_gene: .
j_gene: TRBJ1-1
v_gene: TRBV5-1
CDR3nt: TGCGCCAGCAGCCTAGAACCGATTGATTTGGACACTGAAGTTTTCTTT
CDR3aa: CASSLEPIDLDTEVFF

abundance: .
d_gene: .
j_gene: TRBJ2-7
v_gene: TRBV28
CDR3nt: TGTGCCACAACTGGGGGCAGGGCGGGAGAGCAGTACTTC
CDR3aa: CATTGGRAGEQYF

abundance: few
d_gene: .
j_gene: TRBJ1-1
v_gene: TRBV7-3
CDR3nt: TGTGCCAGCAGCTTATACAGGAACACTGAAGCTTTCTTT
CDR3aa: CASSLYRNTEAFF

abundance: few
d_gene: .
j_gene: TRBJ2-1
v_gene: TRBV7-3
CDR3nt: TGTGCCAGCAGCTTAGGGTCTACTAACAATGAGCAGTTCTTC
CDR3aa: CASSLGSTNNEQFF

abundance: .
d_gene: .
j_gene: TRBJ1-5
v_gene: TRBV12-3/TRBV12-4
CDR3nt: TGTGCCAGCAGTTTAGTTGATGCTGGTTCGAAGCCCCAGCATTTT
CDR3aa: CASSLVDAGSKPQHF

abundance: .
d_gene: .
j_gene: TRBJ2-1
v_gene: TRBV12-5
CDR3nt: TGTGCTAGTGGTTCGAGTGCCTACAATGAGCAGTTCTTC
CDR3aa: CASGSSAYNEQFF

abundance: few
d_gene: .
j_gene: TRBJ2-7
v_gene: TRBV20-1
CDR3nt: TGCAGTGCTAGAGTCTCAGGGCCCTACGAGCAGTACTTC
CDR3aa: CSARVSGPYEQYF

abundance: .
d_gene: .
j_gene: TRBJ2-3
v_gene: TRBV11-2
CDR3nt: TGTGCCAGCAGCACATACCTACCTAGCACAGATACGCAGTATTTT
CDR3aa: CASSTYLPSTDTQYF

abundance: .
d_gene: TRBD2
j_gene: TRBJ2-3
v_gene: TRBV7-9
CDR3nt: TGTGCCAGCAGCCCCCTCGCTAGCGGGAGGGCCACAGATACGCAGTATTTT
CDR3aa: CASSPLASGRATDTQYF

abundance: .
d_gene: .
j_gene: TRBJ2-1
v_gene: TRBV21-1
CDR3nt: TGTGCCAGCAGCACACGACAGGGGCTCTACAATGAGCAGTTCTTC
CDR3aa: CASSTRQGLYNEQFF

abundance: few
d_gene: TRBD1
j_gene: TRBJ2-2
v_gene: TRBV11-1
CDR3nt: TGTGCCAGCAGCACCCGGACAGGGGAAGGGGGGGCCGTTGCCACCGGGGAGCTGTTTTTT
CDR3aa: CASSTRTGEGGAVATGELFF

abundance: .
d_gene: TRBD2
j_gene: TRBJ2-3
v_gene: TRBV20-1
CDR3nt: TGCAGTGCGCGTACTAGCGGGGGTACAGGGGATACGCAGTATTTT
CDR3aa: CSARTSGGTGDTQYF

abundance: .
d_gene: .
j_gene: TRBJ2-7
v_gene: TRBV10-3
CDR3nt: TGTGCCATCAGTGAGGCTGTCAGGGGCCCCTACGAGCAGTACTTC
CDR3aa: CAISEAVRGPYEQYF

abundance: .
d_gene: TRBD2
j_gene: TRBJ2-1
v_gene: TRBV6-2/TRBV6-3
CDR3nt: TGTGCCAGCAGTACGGGACTAGACTTCAATGAGCAGTTCTTC
CDR3aa: CASSTGLDFNEQFF

abundance: few
d_gene: .
j_gene: TRBJ1-4
v_gene: TRBV12-3/TRBV12-4
CDR3nt: TGTGCCAGCAGTGGCAGGAGGGAAAAACTGTTTTTT
CDR3aa: CASSGRREKLFF

abundance: .
d_gene: .
j_gene: TRBJ1-5
v_gene: TRBV7-9
CDR3nt: TGTGCCAGCAGCTTAATGGTTGCTGACGGTAGCAATCAGCCCCAGCATTTT
CDR3aa: CASSLMVADGSNQPQHF

abundance: .
d_gene: TRBD1
j_gene: TRBJ2-4
v_gene: TRBV7-2
CDR3nt: TGTGCCAGCAGCCCCCCGGGGACAGGGGGGATTCAGTACTTC
CDR3aa: CASSPPGTGGIQYF

abundance: .
d_gene: TRBD2
j_gene: TRBJ2-7
v_gene: TRBV6-1
CDR3nt: TGTGCCAGCAGTGAAGTTAGCGGGTTCCGTGGGGAGCAGTACTTC
CDR3aa: CASSEVSGFRGEQYF

abundance: .
d_gene: TRBD1
j_gene: TRBJ2-1
v_gene: TRBV12-3/TRBV12-4
CDR3nt: TGTGCCAGCAGATACATGGACAGGAGCTCCTACAATGAGCAGTTCTTC
CDR3aa: CASRYMDRSSYNEQFF

abundance: few
d_gene: TRBD1
j_gene: TRBJ1-6
v_gene: TRBV20-1
CDR3nt: TGCAGTGCTAAGTCCCGGGACAGGGCGAATTCACCCCTCCACTTT
CDR3aa: CSAKSRDRANSPLHF

abundance: few
d_gene: .
j_gene: TRBJ2-3
v_gene: TRBV5-1
CDR3nt: TGCGCCAGCAGCTTGAGGGGGGGAATCACAGATACGCAGTATTTT
CDR3aa: CASSLRGGITDTQYF